This T cell receptor (beta chain) was captured by sequencing in a study of shared clonotypes between healthy human individuals. Trimming removed 0 bases at V and 7 bases at J, with 9 bases between. CDR1 is WNHNN and CDR2 is SYGVQD in the germline V gene (reference sequence). This CDR3 spans 14 amino acids. In regard to this clone: Its antigen is as yet unknown.

Libraries were prepared by immunoSEQ multiplex PCR; TCRdb keeps only in-frame clonotypes and omits some of them. The sample holds some 1,600,000 clones; nearly 99% are singletons and the top ten take roughly 0.45%. Donors comprised only Caucasian adults living in Nashville, Tennessee. Study-wide findings and caveats: Specimens sampled were limited to blood, with tissue repertoires likely differing. Rarefaction analysis demonstrated incomplete sorted-subset sequencing notwithstanding large depth. Naive subsets usually exceeded memory subsets in estimated richness.

V and J are TRBV10-1 and TRBJ2-2, with D tentatively TRBD2 (5 bases). This clonotype originated in a man in his thirties or forties in good health. The sample comprised naive CD4+ T cells sorted from blood. Documented subset: CD45RA+ positively selected. The CDR3 DNA is TGCGCCAGCAGTGAGTCGAGGGTTAGCGGGGAGCTGTTTTTT. Its protein product is CASSESRVSGELFF.